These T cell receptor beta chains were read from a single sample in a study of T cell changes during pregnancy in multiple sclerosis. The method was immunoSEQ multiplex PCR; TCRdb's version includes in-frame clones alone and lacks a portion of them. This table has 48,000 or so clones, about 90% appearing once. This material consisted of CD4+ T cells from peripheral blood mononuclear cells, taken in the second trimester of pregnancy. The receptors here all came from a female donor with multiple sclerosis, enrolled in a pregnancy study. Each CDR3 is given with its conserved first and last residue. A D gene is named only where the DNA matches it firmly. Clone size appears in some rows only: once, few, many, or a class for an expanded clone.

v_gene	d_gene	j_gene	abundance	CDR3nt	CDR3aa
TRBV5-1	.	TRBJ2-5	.	TGCGCCAGCAGCTCTGGACAGCAAGAGACCCAGTACTTC	CASSSGQQETQYF
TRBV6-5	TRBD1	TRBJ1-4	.	TGTGCCAGCAGTTCCAGGGGGACTAATGAAAAACTGTTTTTT	CASSSRGTNEKLFF
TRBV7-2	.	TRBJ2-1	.	TGTGCCAGCAGCCCGGGACTCCCGAGCTCCTACAATGAGCAGTTCTTC	CASSPGLPSSYNEQFF
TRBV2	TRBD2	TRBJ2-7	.	TGTGCCAGCAGTGGGGGACTAGCGGGATCTTGGTACGAGCAGTACTTC	CASSGGLAGSWYEQYF
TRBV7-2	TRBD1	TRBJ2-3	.	TGTGCCAGCAGCTTGGGGGGACAGGGTGCAGATACGCAGTATTTT	CASSLGGQGADTQYF
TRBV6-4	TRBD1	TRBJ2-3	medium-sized	TGTGCCAGCAGTGACCAAGGGGGCGCGGCAGATACGCAGTATTTT	CASSDQGGAADTQYF
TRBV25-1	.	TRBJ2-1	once	TGTGCCAGCAGCGCCAAAGGCAGGGGAGTCTACAATGAGCAGTTCTTC	CASSAKGRGVYNEQFF
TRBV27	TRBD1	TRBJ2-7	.	TGTGCCAGCAGTACCCACGGGACAGGGGGCCCGAACTACGAGCAGTACTTC	CASSTHGTGGPNYEQYF
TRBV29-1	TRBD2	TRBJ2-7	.	TGCAGCGTCCGAAGTGGTCTAGCGGGAGTAAGAGAGCAGTACTTC	CSVRSGLAGVREQYF
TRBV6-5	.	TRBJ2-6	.	TGTGCCACCTACCTTCGGGGGGCCAACGTCCTGACTTTC	CATYLRGANVLTF
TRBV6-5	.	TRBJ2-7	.	TGTGCCAGCAGTTACTCGCTAGTGGGGGGCTACGAGCAGTACTTC	CASSYSLVGGYEQYF
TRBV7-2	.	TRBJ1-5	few	TGTGCCAGCAGCTACAGGGGCAATCAGCCCCAGCATTTT	CASSYRGNQPQHF
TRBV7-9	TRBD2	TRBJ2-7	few	TGTGCCAGCAGCTTATTAACTAGCGCAGCCTACGAGCAGTACTTC	CASSLLTSAAYEQYF
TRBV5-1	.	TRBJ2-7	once	TGCGCCAGCAGCTCACAGGGCTACGAGCAGTACTTC	CASSSQGYEQYF
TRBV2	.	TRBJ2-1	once	TGTGCCAGCAGAGGAGGAAGCTCCTACAATGAGCAGTTCTTC	CASRGGSSYNEQFF
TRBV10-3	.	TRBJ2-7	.	TGTGCCATCAGGGGTACAGGGCCCGAGCAGTACTTC	CAIRGTGPEQYF
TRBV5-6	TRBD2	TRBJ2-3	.	TGTGCCAGCAGCTTGTACATAGCGGGAGCAACAGATACGCAGTATTTT	CASSLYIAGATDTQYF
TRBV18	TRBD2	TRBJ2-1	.	TGTGCCAGCTCACCGGCAGGGAGCGGGAGGGATGGTGAGCAGTTCTTC	CASSPAGSGRDGEQFF
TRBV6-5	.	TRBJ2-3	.	TGTGCCAGCAGGAGGGCCAAGGGAGATACGCAGTATTTT	CASRRAKGDTQYF
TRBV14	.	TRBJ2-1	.	TGTGCCAGCAGCCAAGACAGACAGTCTAGCTCCTACAATGAGCAGTTCTTC	CASSQDRQSSSYNEQFF
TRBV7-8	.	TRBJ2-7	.	TGTGCCAGCAGCCCCGAGTACGAGCAGTACTTC	CASSPEYEQYF
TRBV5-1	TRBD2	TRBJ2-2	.	TGCGCCAGCAGCTTTAGGTCTAGCGGGGGCACCGGGGAGCTGTTTTTT	CASSFRSSGGTGELFF
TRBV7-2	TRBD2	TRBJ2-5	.	TGTGCCAGCAGCTGGTCGGGAGGGCAAGAGACCCAGTACTTC	CASSWSGGQETQYF
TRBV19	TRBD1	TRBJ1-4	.	TGTGCCAGTAGTATCGCACAGGGGGTTGGGGAAAAACTGTTTTTT	CASSIAQGVGEKLFF
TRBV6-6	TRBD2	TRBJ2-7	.	TGTGCCAGCAGGTTAGCGGGAGCAAGCTACGAGCAGTACTTC	CASRLAGASYEQYF
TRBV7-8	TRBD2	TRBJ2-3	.	TGTGCCAGCAGCCTGGTGGCGGGAGGGCCAGATACGCAGTATTTT	CASSLVAGGPDTQYF
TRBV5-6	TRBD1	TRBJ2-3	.	TGTGCCAGCAGCTTTCTCCCGGGACAGGGGGCGCCTAGCACAGATACGCAGTATTTT	CASSFLPGQGAPSTDTQYF
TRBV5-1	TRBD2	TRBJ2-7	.	TGCGCCAGCAGCTTGGCTCCTAGCGGGAGCTACGAGCAGTACTTC	CASSLAPSGSYEQYF
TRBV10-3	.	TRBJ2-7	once	TGTGCCATCGCCGACTACGACCGGGCCCACGAGCAGTACTTC	CAIADYDRAHEQYF
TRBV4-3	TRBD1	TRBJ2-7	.	TGCGCCAGCAGCCAAGTGGCCCCTCCGGGACAGGGATTCCCCAGCTACGAGCAGTACTTC	CASSQVAPPGQGFPSYEQYF
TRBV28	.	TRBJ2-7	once	TGTGCCAGCAGCCGGGAGCCCGCAACTTACGAGCAGTACTTC	CASSREPATYEQYF
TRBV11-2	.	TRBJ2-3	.	TGTGCCAGCAGCTTAGTGGTGGCGGAGGATACGCAGTATTTT	CASSLVVAEDTQYF
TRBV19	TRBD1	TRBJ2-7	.	TGTGCCAGTAGTATTGACAGGGGCGAGCAGTACTTC	CASSIDRGEQYF
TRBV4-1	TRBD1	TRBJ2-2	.	TGCGCCAGCAGCCGGGACAGGAAAACCGGGGAGCTGTTTTTT	CASSRDRKTGELFF
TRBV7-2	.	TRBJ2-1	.	TGTGCCAGCAGAAAGCTCTGGGAGCAGTTCTTC	CASRKLWEQFF
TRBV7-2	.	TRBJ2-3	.	TGTGCCAGCAGCTTAGAAGCAGGCACGACAGATACGCAGTATTTT	CASSLEAGTTDTQYF
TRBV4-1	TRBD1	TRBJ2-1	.	TGCGCCAGCAGGCCTTACAGGGGCCCCTCCTACAATGAGCAGTTCTTC	CASRPYRGPSYNEQFF
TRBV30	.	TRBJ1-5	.	TGTGCCTGGAGTTTGGGGGGGTACGGAGGCAATCAGCCCCAGCATTTT	CAWSLGGYGGNQPQHF
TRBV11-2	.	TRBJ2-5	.	TGTGCCAGCAGCCTACAGGGCAGGGGAGAGACCCAGTACTTC	CASSLQGRGETQYF
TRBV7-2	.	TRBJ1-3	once	TGTGCCAGCAGCTTAGATCCGGTGAGCTCTGGAAACACCATATATTTT	CASSLDPVSSGNTIYF
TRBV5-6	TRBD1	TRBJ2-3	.	TGTGCCAGCAGCACCAGGGGGTATACAGATACGCAGTATTTT	CASSTRGYTDTQYF